The TCR beta chain under discussion was sequenced for a study of CD4 and CD8 cells across lung adenocarcinoma regions. MiXCR was run by TCRdb on the PCR reads, yielding one entry per CDR3 protein. The table lists approximately 20,000 distinct CDR3 sequences, roughly 46% of them singletons. Localized lung adenocarcinoma, a non-small cell lung cancer, affected the donors. V dropped 3 bases and J dropped 1 base, with 10 bases sitting between them. The CDR3 runs to 15 residues. Looked up from germline, CDR1 is MNHNS and CDR2 is SASEGT. This clonotype occurred many times. Sequencing input: CD4+ T cells from the margin of a lung tumor. V gene TRBV6-1 combines with J gene TRBJ1-5; D may be TRBD1 (5 bases). This TCR was sampled from a male donor with lung adenocarcinoma. The CD4 and CD8 labels of this study may be unreliable. The CDR3 DNA is TGTGCCAGCAGTGAGTATTGGGGGAGCAATCAGCCCCAGCATTTT. Encoded protein: CASSEYWGSNQPQHF.